Below, one T cell receptor (beta chain) is given with its context. What it recognizes is unknown. This entry belongs to a study of vaccination effects on CD4 cells after COVID-19. Study-wide background: Two doses of either BNT162b2 or mRNA-1273 were given to each participant.

This table comes from immunoSEQ multiplex PCR, and its TCRdb copy is limited to in-frame clones, with some not included. The profile shows tens of thousands of clones, about four fifths of them singletons. General study findings and limits: Marked clonal contraction of both clone types appeared late after vaccination.

V was clipped by 5 bases and J by 5 bases, with 16 bases between them. The V gene's germline CDR1 is SGHNT and CDR2 YYREEE (reference sequence). The CDR3 has 14 amino acids. Using viral peptide pools, the ViraFEST assay grew out antigen-specific CD4+ T cells prior to sequencing. Subsequent to less than twelve days of culture, CD4+ T cells were isolated. People in the vaccine group had not been infected with SARS-CoV-2 before, and their nucleocapsid antibodies were negative. Two million PBMC per well received about 10 IU/ml IL-2 and approximately 10 ug/ml peptides in culture. IL-2 medium took the place of half the medium on both days 3 and 7.

The clonotype comes from a human donor who received a COVID-19 vaccine. V is TRBV5-4 and J is TRBJ2-5, with no clear D. The sample here was CD4+ T cells from PBMCs cultured with HCoV-NL63 spike peptides, taken before COVID-19 vaccination. CDR3 nucleotide sequence: TGTGCCAGCAGTAACTGGGATGAGAGGGAGACCCAGTACTTC. It yields the protein CASSNWDERETQYF.